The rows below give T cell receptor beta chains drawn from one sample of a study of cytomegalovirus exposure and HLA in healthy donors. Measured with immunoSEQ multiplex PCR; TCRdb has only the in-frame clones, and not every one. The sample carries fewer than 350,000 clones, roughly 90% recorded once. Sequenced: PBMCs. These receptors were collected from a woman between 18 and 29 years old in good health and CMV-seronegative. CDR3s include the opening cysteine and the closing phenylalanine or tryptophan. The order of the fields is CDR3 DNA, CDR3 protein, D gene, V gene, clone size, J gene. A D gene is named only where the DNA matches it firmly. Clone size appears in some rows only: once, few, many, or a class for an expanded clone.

TGTGCCAGCAGTGAGGGACAGGGCCTAAACAATGAGCAGTTCTTC | CASSEGQGLNNEQFF | TRBD1 | TRBV27 | . | TRBJ2-1
TGTGCCAGCACCGGACTAGCGGGAGACAATGAGCAGTTCTTC | CASTGLAGDNEQFF | TRBD2 | TRBV27 | . | TRBJ2-1
TGTGCCAGCAGCAAAGACAGGCTCCTCTACGAGCAGTACTTC | CASSKDRLLYEQYF | . | TRBV27 | . | TRBJ2-7
TGCGCCAGCAGCTTGGGACGGGAGAACACTGAAGCTTTCTTT | CASSLGRENTEAFF | . | TRBV5-1 | . | TRBJ1-1
TGTGCCAGTAGTATTGCAGGGCCAGGAAACACCATATATTTT | CASSIAGPGNTIYF | . | TRBV19 | . | TRBJ1-3
TGTGCCAGCAGTGAAACAGGGACTGGAAACACCATATATTTT | CASSETGTGNTIYF | . | TRBV6-1 | . | TRBJ1-3
TGTGCCACCAGCGAAAGCAGACAGGGTTGGTCCTACGAGCAGTACTTC | CATSESRQGWSYEQYF | TRBD1 | TRBV15 | . | TRBJ2-7
TGTGCCAGCAGCTACAGGGGCCCCCAGGGTGGCTACACCTTC | CASSYRGPQGGYTF | TRBD1 | TRBV14 | . | TRBJ1-2
TGTGCCAGTAGTGGACTCCCACTTGGGGAGCAGTACTTC | CASSGLPLGEQYF | . | TRBV19 | few | TRBJ2-7
TGCAGCGTTGAAGATCGCGGGTACGAGCAGTACTTC | CSVEDRGYEQYF | . | TRBV29-1 | . | TRBJ2-7
TGTGCCAGTAGTATCGGGACAGCCTACGAGCAGTACTTC | CASSIGTAYEQYF | TRBD1 | TRBV19 | . | TRBJ2-7
TGTGCCAGCAGCTCGGGACAGGGGTATGGCTACACCTTC | CASSSGQGYGYTF | TRBD1 | TRBV7-9 | . | TRBJ1-2
TGTGCCAGCAGTCCGGGGGACAGGAAATACTCTGGGGCCAACGTCCTGACTTTC | CASSPGDRKYSGANVLTF | TRBD1 | TRBV28 | . | TRBJ2-6
TGTGCTAGTGGTGCGGGACAGGGGAACACAGATACGCAGTATTTT | CASGAGQGNTDTQYF | TRBD1 | TRBV12-5 | . | TRBJ2-3
TGCAGCGTTAGGGGACAGGGGAACTATGGCTACACCTTC | CSVRGQGNYGYTF | TRBD1 | TRBV29-1 | . | TRBJ1-2
TGCGCCAGCAGTCAATCAAACAAGGGGATCCCTAACTATGGCTACACCTTC | CASSQSNKGIPNYGYTF | . | TRBV23-1 | . | TRBJ1-2
TGTGCCAGCAGTGAATTCAGTCCGAACACCGGGGAGCTGTTTTTT | CASSEFSPNTGELFF | . | TRBV2 | . | TRBJ2-2
TGTGCCAGCACGAAAGGGGGACAGGGCCTCAGTAATGGCTACACCTTC | CASTKGGQGLSNGYTF | . | TRBV21-1 | . | TRBJ1-2
TGTGCCATCAGCGGGACAGGGAGGACTGAAGCTTTCTTT | CAISGTGRTEAFF | TRBD1 | TRBV10-3 | . | TRBJ1-1
TGTGCCAGCAGCCTCGTCAGGGTATCCACCGAGCAGTACTTC | CASSLVRVSTEQYF | . | TRBV27 | . | TRBJ2-7
TGTGCCAGCACCCTCGGGGATCAAGAGACCCAGTACTTC | CASTLGDQETQYF | . | TRBV28 | . | TRBJ2-5
TGCGCCAGCAGCTTGGAGCTGAAAGATGGCTACACCTTC | CASSLELKDGYTF | . | TRBV5-1 | . | TRBJ1-2